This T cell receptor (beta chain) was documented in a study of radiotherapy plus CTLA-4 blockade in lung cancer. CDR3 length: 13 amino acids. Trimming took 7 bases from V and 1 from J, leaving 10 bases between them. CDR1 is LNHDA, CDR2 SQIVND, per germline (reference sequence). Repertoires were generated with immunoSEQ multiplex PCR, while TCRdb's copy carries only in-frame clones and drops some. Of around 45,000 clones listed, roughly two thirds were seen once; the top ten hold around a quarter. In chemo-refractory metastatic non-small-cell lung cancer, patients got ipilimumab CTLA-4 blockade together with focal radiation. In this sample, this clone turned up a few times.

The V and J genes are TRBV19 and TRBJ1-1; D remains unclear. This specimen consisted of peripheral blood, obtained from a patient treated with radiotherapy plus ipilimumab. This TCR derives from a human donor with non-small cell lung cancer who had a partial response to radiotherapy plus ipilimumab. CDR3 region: CASTLNSNTEAFF. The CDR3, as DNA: TGTGCCAGTACCCTGAACTCGAACACTGAAGCTTTCTTT.